The 3 T cell receptor beta chains below come from one sample, sequenced in a study of T-cell reconstitution after alpha-beta-depleted transplantation in children. Preparation of the TCRbeta library was carried out with unique molecular identifiers. Via MiXCR, TCRdb re-called the PCR reads, giving one row per CDR3 protein. The repertoire consists of more than 200,000 distinct CDR3 sequences, with around 8.4% occurring once and the leading ten covering 35%. The sample consisted of PBMCs, mostly from graft donor cells, taken 360 days after TCRalphabeta/CD19-depleted stem cell transplant. These receptors came from a male patient aged 2-15 years who had a stem cell transplant for acute myeloid leukemia, so the T cells may come from the graft donor.

This clonotype was seen only a few times. V gene TRBV7-8 combines with J gene TRBJ2-5; possible D gene TRBD2, 6 bases. The ends were cut back, 5 bases at V and 1 base at J, with 20 bases in the middle. Per the germline V gene, CDR1 is SGHVS and CDR2 is FQNEAQ. This CDR3 comprises 17 residues. The CDR3 sequence: CASSPASSRGSQETQYF. Here the CDR3 DNA reads TGTGCCAGCAGCCCAGCTAGTTCGCGGGGCTCCCAAGAGACCCAGTACTTC.

This clonotype has ten or more counts. The J gene is TRBJ2-7, the V gene TRBV7-9, with no clear D. V was cut by 5 bases and J by 3 bases, with 8 bases left in between. Germline lookup yields CDR1 SEHNR and CDR2 FQNEAQ (reference sequence). The CDR3 loop spans 12 amino acids. The CDR3 sequence is CASSMGFYEQYF. The CDR3 bases are TGTGCCAGCAGCATGGGATTCTACGAGCAGTACTTC.

The chain carries TRBV19 and TRBJ2-1; D gene ambiguous. Trimming shortened V by 6 bases and J by 9 bases, and 27 bases separated the two germline ends. Germline CDR1 LNHDA, CDR2 SQIVND (reference sequence). CDR3 length: 17 amino acids. As DNA, the CDR3 is TGTGCCAGTAGCTACGAGACCGGGCCCTCGTCGTCCCCTGAGCAGTTCTTC. Translating it yields CASSYETGPSSSPEQFF.